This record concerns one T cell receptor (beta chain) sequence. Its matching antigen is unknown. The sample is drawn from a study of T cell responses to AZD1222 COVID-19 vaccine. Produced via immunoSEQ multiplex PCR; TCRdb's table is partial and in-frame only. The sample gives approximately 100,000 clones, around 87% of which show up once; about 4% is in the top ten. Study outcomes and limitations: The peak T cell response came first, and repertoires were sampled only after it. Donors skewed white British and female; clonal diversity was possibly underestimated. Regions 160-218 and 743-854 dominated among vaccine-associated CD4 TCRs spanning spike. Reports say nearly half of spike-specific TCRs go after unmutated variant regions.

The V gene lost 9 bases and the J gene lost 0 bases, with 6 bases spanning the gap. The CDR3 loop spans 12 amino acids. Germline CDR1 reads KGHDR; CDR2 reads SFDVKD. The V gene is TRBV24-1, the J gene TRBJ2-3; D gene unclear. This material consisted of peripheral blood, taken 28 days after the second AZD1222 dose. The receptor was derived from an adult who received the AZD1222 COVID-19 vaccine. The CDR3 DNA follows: TGTGCCACCTCCTGGAGCACAGATACGCAGTATTTT. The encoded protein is CATSWSTDTQYF.